This T cell receptor (beta chain) derives from a study of T cell clones after liver transplantation. The germline V and J ends were trimmed by 5 bases and 0 bases, with 11 bases remaining between them. Germline V gene lookup returns CDR1 SGHAT and CDR2 FQNNGV. CDR3 length equals 14 residues. Profiling relied on immunoSEQ multiplex PCR, and the TCRdb table lists in-frame clones only, not all of them. The data show roughly 53,000 clones, 60% to 80% seen once. The V call is TRBV11-2, the J call TRBJ2-7; the D is unclear. Sequencing used CD4+ T cells from blood, obtained at the 22-month timepoint. The sequence derives from a human patient who received a liver transplant. Some T cells here may be from the graft donor. CDR3 sequence reads: CASSALGSSYEQYF. The CDR3 region has the DNA TGTGCCAGCAGCGCGTTGGGCAGCTCCTACGAGCAGTACTTC.